Each of the 28 T cell receptor beta chains below was sequenced from the same sample in a study of blood T cell repertoires in COVID-19. Generated by immunoSEQ multiplex PCR, the TCRdb table keeps only in-frame clones and is missing some. Counted here are nearly 55,000 clones, just under 80% occurring once; the ten biggest clones make up around 14%. The sequenced sample consisted of peripheral blood. These receptors were obtained from a human donor with active or convalescent COVID-19. The donor label of this sample is uncertain.

This chain connects TRBV6-5 to TRBJ2-3; 12 bases align to TRBD1. This CDR3 comprises 14 residues. Per germline, CDR1 MNHEY and CDR2 SVGAGI. V lost 8 bases and J lost 3; bases outside the gene matches: 3. The CDR3 spells CASGDRGQTDTQYF. CDR3 DNA: TGTGCCAGCGGGGACAGGGGGCAGACAGATACGCAGTATTTT.

This chain connects TRBV18 to TRBJ1-5, with D uncertain. There are 15 residues in the CDR3. The germline V and J ends were trimmed by 0 bases and 2 bases, with 8 bases remaining between them. Germline V gene sequence: CDR1 KGHSH, CDR2 LQKENI. The CDR3 reads CASSPPGAGNQPQHF. CDR3 sequence (DNA): TGTGCCAGCTCACCACCGGGAGCAGGCAATCAGCCCCAGCATTTT. The full variable domain, its missing parts supplied by reference TRBV18 and TRBJ1-5, is NAGVMQNPRHLVRRRGQEARLRCSPMKGHSHVYWYRQLPEEGLKFMVYLQKENIIDESGMPKERFSAEFPKEGPSILRIQQVVRGDSAAYFCASSPPGAGNQPQHFGDGTRLSIL.

This chain links TRBV2 with TRBJ1-6; D unclear. The CDR3 has 14 residues. Germline CDR1 and CDR2: SNHLY and FYNNEI. V lost 6 bases and J 1 base, leaving 7 bases between the germline ends. In DNA, the CDR3 is TGTGCCAGCAGAGCATGGTCCTATAATTCACCCCTCCACTTT. This codes for CASRAWSYNSPLHF.

In its sample, this clone was seen once. The V call is TRBV18, the J call TRBJ2-6; tentative D call: TRBD2 (5 bases). This CDR3 is built from 16 residues. Per germline, CDR1 KGHSH and CDR2 LQKENI. The V gene lost 6 bases and the J gene lost 0 bases, with 12 bases spanning the gap. CDR3 nucleotides: TGTGCCAGCTCGCAGAGGAGGACCTCTGGGGCCAACGTCCTGACTTTC. Amino acid sequence: CASSQRRTSGANVLTF.

There are a few counts of this clone. The chain uses TRBV5-1 and TRBJ1-2; D is possibly TRBD1 (6 bases). The CDR3 loop spans 15 amino acids. Germline V gene sequence: CDR1 SGHRS, CDR2 YFSETQ. V lost 5 bases and J 1 base, leaving 15 bases between the germline ends. Here the CDR3 reads CASSPGQNSNYGYTF. CDR3 sequence (DNA): TGCGCCAGCAGTCCAGGACAGAATAGTAACTATGGCTACACCTTC.

This clone was observed a few times. The rearrangement links TRBV6-5 to TRBJ2-3, with TRBD1 identical over 11 bases. V was clipped by 7 bases and J by 2 bases; unmatched bases: 5. Germline V lookup: CDR1 MNHEY, CDR2 SVGAGI. The CDR3 runs 15 residues. CDR3 nucleotides: TGTGCCAGCAACTGGGACAGGGGGACCACAGATACGCAGTATTTT. It encodes CASNWDRGTTDTQYF.

The chain employs TRBV28 and TRBJ2-3; 7 bases map to TRBD1. The CDR3 loop spans 17 amino acids. The ends lost 6 bases at V and 8 bases at J; junction bases unmatched: 20. Per germline, CDR1 MDHEN and CDR2 SYDVKM. For the CDR3, the DNA is TGTGCCAGCAGCCCGGCTGGGACAGTCGGTACTGGGGGTACGCAGTATTTT. Translated: CASSPAGTVGTGGTQYF.

V usage is TRBV5-8 and J usage is TRBJ2-5, with 11 bases that match TRBD2. The CDR3 consists of 15 residues. Germline V CDR1 and CDR2: SGHTS, YDEGEE. The trim removed 4 bases at V and 1 base at J, leaving 3 bases unmatched. The CDR3: CASSRGLAVQETQYF. Written as DNA, the CDR3 is TGTGCCAGCAGCCGGGGACTAGCGGTCCAAGAGACCCAGTACTTC.

Judged by abundance, this clone is medium-sized. CDR3 sequence (DNA): TGTGCCAGCAGCGTGTCGTACGGACTAGCGGGCAACGAGCAGTACTTC. Protein sequence: CASSVSYGLAGNEQYF. The chain combines TRBV7-3 with TRBJ2-7; TRBD2 agrees at 11 bases. The germline V gene encodes CDR1 SGHTA and CDR2 FQGTGA. The CDR3 spans 16 residues. Germline trimming cut 5 bases from V and 5 bases from J; bases unmatched to any gene: 11.

The CDR3 DNA is TGTGCCACCAGCAGAGATTTGGCCACTGAGCAGTTCTTC. The encoded protein is CATSRDLATEQFF. The chain joins TRBV15 to TRBJ2-1; D ambiguous. V was trimmed by 0 bases and J by 9 bases, leaving 9 bases between them. CDR3 length: 13 residues. Looked up from germline, CDR1 is LNHNV and CDR2 is YYDKDF (reference sequence).

The chain employs TRBV6-2 or TRBV6-3 and TRBJ2-2, with a tentative D call TRBD2 (5 bases). This CDR3 spans 16 amino acids. The germline V and J ends were trimmed by 2 bases and 2 bases, with 12 bases remaining between them. The germline V gene encodes CDR1 MNHEY and CDR2 SVGEGT. CDR3 residues: CASSYGLAVNTGELFF. The CDR3 DNA is TGTGCCAGCAGTTACGGGCTAGCAGTTAACACCGGGGAGCTGTTTTTT.

The V and J genes are TRBV3-1 (or the pseudogene TRBV3-2) and TRBJ2-3, with D maybe TRBD2 (6 bases). This CDR3 comprises 14 residues. Between the trimmed V and J ends, which lost 1 base and 7 bases, there was a span of 12 bases. Germline lookup yields CDR1 LGHDT and CDR2 YNNKEL (reference sequence). CDR3 DNA sequence: TGTGCCAGCAGCCAAGGGAGGGTGGTAAATACGCAGTATTTT. It specifies CASSQGRVVNTQYF.

The chain has TRBV5-4 and TRBJ2-7, with a possible D match to TRBD1 (5 bases). Between the trimmed V and J ends, which lost 2 bases and 5 bases, there was a span of 14 bases. CDR1 and CDR2 (germline): SGHNT, YYREEE (reference sequence). This CDR3 has 14 amino acids. CDR3 in DNA: TGTGCCAGCAGCTTAGGGGAAGGGTTCAACGAGCAGTACTTC. Its translation is CASSLGEGFNEQYF.

The chain combines TRBV4-2 with TRBJ2-1, with a tentative D call TRBD2 (5 bases). Germline V gene sequence: CDR1 LGHNA, CDR2 YNFKEQ. The CDR3 spans 17 residues. Trimming removed 3 bases from V and 0 bases from J, with 15 bases in between. Here the CDR3 reads CASSQKGSESSYNEQFF. CDR3 nucleotide sequence: TGTGCCAGCAGCCAGAAGGGTAGCGAAAGCTCCTACAATGAGCAGTTCTTC.

The chain employs TRBV21-1 and TRBJ2-7; the listed D gene, TRBD2, was not tested against the DNA. TRBV21-1 is given as a pseudogene. The CDR3 is 17 residues long. Here the CDR3 reads CASIHPKGLAGAYEQYF. CDR3 DNA sequence: TGTGCCAGCATCCACCCGAAAGGACTAGCGGGGGCCTACGAGCAGTACTTC.

Many counts were recorded for this clone. This sequence joins TRBV4-1 and TRBJ2-7; 10 bases fit TRBD1. The V gene's germline CDR1 is MGHRA and CDR2 YSYEKL. V gave up 5 bases and J gave up 4 bases; unmatched junction bases: 5. The CDR3 has 14 residues. The CDR3 here is CASSAGTGVYEQYF. CDR3 bases: TGCGCCAGCAGCGCCGGGACAGGGGTTTACGAGCAGTACTTC.

V and J are TRBV5-4 and TRBJ2-1, with 10 bases matching TRBD2. The CDR3 consists of 15 residues. Germline V CDR1 and CDR2: SGHNT, YYREEE (reference sequence). Germline trimming cut 4 bases from V and 12 bases from J; bases unmatched to any gene: 13. This CDR3 is CASSGARTRTSGQFF. In nucleotides, the CDR3 is TGTGCCAGCAGCGGAGCCCGGACAAGGACTAGCGGGCAGTTCTTC.

V gene TRBV7-9 combines with J gene TRBJ2-5; tentative D call: TRBD1 (6 bases). The germline V and J ends were trimmed by 4 bases and 9 bases, with 12 bases remaining between them. Germline assignment: CDR1 SEHNR and CDR2 FQNEAQ (reference sequence). The CDR3 contains 12 residues. The CDR3 bases are TGTGCCAGCAGCTCTGACAGGACCGCCCAGTACTTC. Translation: CASSSDRTAQYF.

The chain has TRBV5-4 and TRBJ2-2; TRBD2 matches 9 bases. Germline V CDR1 and CDR2: SGHNT, YYREEE (reference sequence). V shed 2 bases, J shed 7 bases, and the junction held 6 bases outside the gene matches. The CDR3 sequence is 15 residues long. The CDR3 sequence is CASSLQGLAHGELFF. The CDR3 DNA follows: TGTGCCAGCAGCTTACAAGGACTAGCGCACGGGGAGCTGTTTTTT. Full variable domain (rest looked up from reference TRBV5-4 and TRBJ2-2): ETGVTQSPTHLIKTRGQQVTLRCSSQSGHNTVSWYQQALGQGPQFIFQYYREEENGRGNFPPRFSGLQFPNYSSELNVNALELDDSALYLCASSLQGLAHGELFFGEGSRLTVL.

V usage is TRBV27 and J usage is TRBJ2-3; no clear D. The CDR3 extends over 14 amino acids. Germline CDR1 is MNHEY and CDR2 is SMNVEV (reference sequence). The ends were cut back, 3 bases at V and 4 bases at J, with 11 bases in the middle. CDR3 loop: CASSLRVFADTQYF. CDR3 in DNA: TGTGCCAGCAGTTTGAGAGTATTTGCAGATACGCAGTATTTT.

As concerns this clone: A read error may produce the germline difference seen at one junction end. The chain couples TRBV3-1 (or the pseudogene TRBV3-2) to TRBJ1-1, with D uncertain. CDR3 length equals 10 residues. Germline V lookup: CDR1 LGHDT, CDR2 YNNKEL (reference sequence). The CDR3 nucleotides read TGTGCCAGCAGCCAAGGAGCGTTAACTTTT. Translating gives CASSQGALTF.

The chain combines TRBV5-6 with TRBJ1-1; D unclear. Germline lookup yields CDR1 SGHDT and CDR2 YYEEEE. The CDR3 length is 13 residues. Trimming removed 1 base from V and 1 base from J, with 5 bases in between. The chain's CDR3 is CASSLIRNTEAFF. The CDR3 bases are TGTGCCAGCAGCTTGATTAGGAACACTGAAGCTTTCTTT.

This clone was counted a single time. J is TRBJ2-7 and V is TRBV28, with 13 bases identical to TRBD2. Germline CDR1 reads MDHEN; CDR2 reads SYDVKM. Germline trimming cut 5 bases from V and 3 bases from J; bases unmatched to any gene: 4. The CDR3 runs to 15 residues. The CDR3 sequence is CASSPGTSGNYEQYF. The CDR3 bases are TGTGCCAGCAGTCCCGGGACTAGCGGGAACTACGAGCAGTACTTC.

V usage is TRBV12-5 and J usage is TRBJ2-2; TRBD1 agrees at 10 bases. Germline CDR1 is LGHNT and CDR2 is FRNRAP. The V and J ends lost 9 bases and 5 bases, in that order; junction bases with no gene match: 6. The CDR3 is 14 amino acids. The CDR3 protein is CASSGQGLTGELFF. The DNA for the CDR3 is TGTGCTAGCTCGGGACAGGGGCTAACCGGGGAGCTGTTTTTT.

The chain uses TRBV5-1 and TRBJ2-7; 9 bases are a match to TRBD1. Germline V lookup: CDR1 SGHRS, CDR2 YFSETQ. This CDR3 spans 15 amino acids. The ends lost 0 bases at V and 3 bases at J; junction bases unmatched: 4. The CDR3, as DNA: TGCGCCAGCAGCTTGGGTGGGACAGGGAGCTACGAGCAGTACTTC. Amino acid sequence: CASSLGGTGSYEQYF. Combining the CDR3 with reference TRBV5-1 and TRBJ2-7 gives the whole variable domain KAGVTQTPRYLIKTRGQQVTLSCSPISGHRSVSWYQQTPGQGLQFLFEYFSETQRNKGNFPGRFSGRQFSNSRSEMNVSTLELGDSALYLCASSLGGTGSYEQYFGPGTRLTVT.

The chain combines TRBV7-3 with TRBJ2-7; 9 bases align to TRBD1. The CDR3 covers 14 residues. With 4 bases clipped from V and 5 bases from J, the junction kept 6 bases outside the gene matches. Germline CDR1 and CDR2: SGHTA and FQGTGA. The CDR3 region has the DNA TGTGCCAGCAGCTCCGGGACAGGGACCCACGAGCAGTACTTC. Translated: CASSSGTGTHEQYF. The full variable domain, completed using reference TRBV7-3 and TRBJ2-7, is GAGVSQTPSNKVTEKGKYVELRCDPISGHTALYWYRQSLGQGPEFLIYFQGTGAADDSGLPNDRFFAVRPEGSVSTLKIQRTERGDSAVYLCASSSGTGTHEQYFGPGTRLTVT.

The rearrangement joins TRBV10-1 to TRBJ2-2; 12 bases match TRBD2. Germline CDR1 is WNHNN and CDR2 is SYGVQD (reference sequence). The CDR3 runs 19 residues. V trimming: 4 bases; J trimming: 5 bases; junction bases outside the gene matches: 14. The DNA of the CDR3 is TGCGCCAGCAGTGGGACTAGCGGGAAGGCCCGGTCTCGGACCGGGGAGCTGTTTTTT. The encoded protein is CASSGTSGKARSRTGELFF.

This chain uses TRBV9 with TRBJ2-7, with 9 positions matching TRBD1. Per the germline V gene, CDR1 is SGDLS and CDR2 is YYNGEE. This CDR3 comprises 15 residues. V lost 3 bases, J lost 7 bases, and 11 bases stayed unmatched. DNA for the CDR3: TGTGCCAGCAGCGCATCGACAGGGGGTCGGGGAGAGCAGTACTTC. Protein: CASSASTGGRGEQYF.